This T cell receptor (beta chain) was identified during a study of shared clonotypes between healthy human individuals (TCRdb year 2020). Study-level background: A couple of women and a few men aged 18 to 49 years were included in the cohort. For each donor, CD4 naive and CD4 memory were each run on three plates, CD8 naive on two plates, and CD8 memory on one plate. Blood TCR repertoires of about five healthy adults were deeply sequenced to estimate repertoire size and the extent of clonotype sharing between individuals. To increase sequencing depth and limit assay-specific biases, different laboratories used diverse techniques to prepare libraries and sequence TCR repertoires. Per donor, leukapheresis produced somewhere between about 0.85 and 8.9 billion PBMCs.

CDR1 and CDR2 are drawn from the germline V gene: MDHEN, SYDVKM. Unmatched junction bases come to 12, with V trimmed by 8 bases and J by 8 bases. Counted from cysteine to phenylalanine, this CDR3 has 16 amino acids. CDR3 DNA only is kept here, 48 bases in frame from base 1. Using the deep immunoSEQ assay, multiplex PCR amplified TCR CDR3 regions from genomic DNA. Genomic DNA extracted from each cell subset was distributed evenly over all wells of several immunoSEQ 96-well plates, and each plate served as one replicate. Each replicate PCR for sorted subsets received 200 ng genomic DNA, equal to 28,000 or so T cell genomes. The purified libraries were quantified using a Qubit 3.0 fluorometer, sized with a Bioanalyzer 2100, and then quantified again using the KAPA Library Quantification kit. Every immunoSEQ 96-well plate was sequenced on a separate single-read 150-cycle Illumina NextSeq 550 flow cell. Per the authors' processing: Because the immunoSEQ output held only junctional sequences and lacked quality scores, the filtering could not match the filtering applied to full-length reads. To assign V/J genes and CDR3, sequences were annotated using PyIR, a Python wrapper for IgBLAST v1.9, with IMGT germline references. Any read was removed if the V/J assignment was weak (E-value above 1e-6), the CDR3 was missing, or the read contained stop codons, out-of-frame junctions, or ambiguous translated residues. V3J clonotypes were defined as sequences sharing an identical inferred V gene, J gene, and CDR3 amino acid sequence. To compute the percentage overlap between repertoires, the number of shared unique clonotypes was divided by the size of the smaller repertoire. Three approaches were used to assess repertoire richness: RTK rarefaction, the Chao1 estimator, and Recon v2.1 estimates of unobserved clonotypes. For all TCRbeta clonotypes obtained by the gDNA method from a handful of donors, generation probabilities were computed with OLGA. As stored in TCRdb, this immuneACCESS dataset retains in-frame rearrangements with V and J assigned. A fraction of the clones does not appear; measured against another copy, unresolved V genes explain less than half of the discrepancy, and the remainder lacks a known reason. V and J calls and clone size are given by that table; D and trimming were obtained from the DNA. This sample gives approximately 2.5 million clones in total; over 85% of them show up just once. Jointly, the top ten make up about 0.38% of the sample.

What the authors observed across the whole study: Naive subsets generally had larger estimated clonotype richness than memory subsets. Sampling was restricted to blood, and TCR repertoires in tissues likely differ from the TCR repertoires found in blood. The small number of donors limited the genetic and exposure-history diversity represented. Pairwise subsampling led to the expectation that sequencing depth would affect the degree of clonotype sharing among donors. Compared with non-shared clonotypes, clonotypes shared by all four sorted-subset donors had higher generation probabilities. Roughly 5% of naive CD4, around 3.6% of naive CD8, 2% to 2.5% of memory CD4, and approximately 0.39% of memory CD8 clonotypes were shared across several donors. Even with the large sequencing depth, rarefaction of the sorted-subset datasets indicated that sequencing was incomplete.

The donors were healthy, HIV-negative adults with no recently reported acute infections or vaccinations. All donors were Caucasian adults living in Nashville, Tennessee, USA. CD4+ T cells were enriched by magnetic negative selection; naive cells were then positively selected on CD45RA, and the negative fraction formed the memory subset. Blood was collected by leukapheresis, and PBMCs were isolated by Ficoll-Histopaque density gradient centrifugation and then cryopreserved in liquid nitrogen vapor phase. Purity and quantity of every magnetically sorted T cell population were checked by analytical flow cytometry. Genomic DNA was isolated from each sorted fraction and quantified by UV absorbance on a Nanodrop 2000c. Remarks on this clone: Its specific antigen is unknown. Per-base qualities were not stored, and no clone one base away is much larger.

The V and J segments used are TRBV28 and TRBJ2-1, and 13 junction bases match TRBD2. The source of this sequence is a man between 18 and 29 years old in good health. Some clones in this sample may be carry-over from other donors' samples. Sequenced sample: naive CD4+ T cells from PBMCs. In the paper's terms, the cell subset or site label means: CD45RA+ positively selected. The base sequence is TGTGCCAGCCCACCTAGTGGGACTAGCGGGGTCTATGAGCAGTTCTTC. This translates into CASPPSGTSGVYEQFF.